This T cell receptor (beta chain) appears in the sequencing data of a study of Graves' ophthalmopathy and Graves' hyperthyroidism. Study as a whole: Peripheral blood was collected at initial diagnosis, before any treatment. Whole-study findings and limits: Blood also carried most expanded thyroid clonotypes exceeding 0.001 frequency.

Germline values: CDR1 LNHDA, CDR2 SQIVND (reference sequence). This CDR3 has 14 residues. Germline trimming cut 3 bases from V and 10 bases from J; bases unmatched to any gene: 8. The PBMCs had their origin in about 9.7 ml of fresh peripheral blood. This clonotype was detected a few times. Its matching antigen is unknown. Investigators amplified TCR beta CDR3 regions from RNA transcripts. Investigators did first-round RT-PCR with HTBI primers, then second-round multiplex PCR. TCRdb reprocessed the multiplex PCR reads with MiXCR, giving one entry per CDR3 protein. The sample gives about 700,000 distinct CDR3 sequences, about two fifths of which show up once; over 2.5% is in the top ten.

The sequenced sample was peripheral blood. The sequence was collected from an adult man with Graves' ophthalmopathy. The V and J genes are TRBV19 and TRBJ2-1, with TRBD2 matching over 8 bases. This CDR3 reads CASSIQRESEEQFF. CDR3 sequence (DNA): TGTGCCAGTAGTATCCAGCGGGAGTCGGAGGAGCAGTTCTTC.